Below, 23 T cell receptor beta chains from the same sample are listed, as sequenced in a study of cytomegalovirus exposure and HLA in healthy donors. This PCR relied on a set of 60 Vbeta primers and 13 Jbeta primers. Only in-frame clones appear in the TCRdb table, and some are missing; sequencing was by immunoSEQ multiplex PCR. The sample table includes about 200,000 clones. Sequenced: PBMCs. All receptors derive from a girl aged 2 to 10 in good health and CMV-seropositive.

The genes are TRBV27 and TRBJ1-5; TRBD1 is a possible D gene (5 bases). This CDR3 is built from 17 residues. CDR1 is MNHEY, CDR2 SMNVEV, per germline (reference sequence). Trimming took 3 bases from V and 0 from J, leaving 15 bases between them. The CDR3 region is CASSFGGSAISNQPQHF. The CDR3 nucleotides are TGTGCCAGCAGTTTTGGGGGGTCGGCGATTAGCAATCAGCCCCAGCATTTT.

V usage is TRBV10-2 and J usage is TRBJ2-5; 10 bases agree with TRBD2. The CDR3 extends over 13 amino acids. The V gene's germline CDR1 is WSHSY and CDR2 SAAADI. J lost 4 bases, V lost 6 bases, and 2 bases had no gene match. CDR3 nucleotides: TGCGCCAGCAGGGCTAGCGGGGGAGAGACCCAGTACTTC. Translating gives CASRASGGETQYF.

The V gene is TRBV5-6, the J gene TRBJ2-2; maybe TRBD2 (6 bases). Trimming took 4 bases from V and 5 from J, leaving 15 bases between them. This CDR3 region has 15 residues. Germline CDR1 is SGHDT and CDR2 is YYEEEE. The CDR3 bases are TGTGCCAGCAGCCCTCGGGCGGGAACAACCGGGGAGCTGTTTTTT. This sequence encodes CASSPRAGTTGELFF.

The V call is TRBV5-4, the J call TRBJ2-5; D may be TRBD2 (6 bases). Germline CDR1 is SGHNT and CDR2 is YYREEE (reference sequence). The CDR3 is 14 amino acids. V lost 3 bases, J lost 2 bases, and 11 bases lay in between. The CDR3 coding sequence is TGTGCCAGCAGCTATCGGGCGGGGCAAGAGACCCAGTACTTC. This sequence encodes CASSYRAGQETQYF.

The rearrangement joins TRBV27 to TRBJ1-3; D ambiguous. The length of the CDR3 is 13 residues. CDR1 is MNHEY, CDR2 SMNVEV, per germline (reference sequence). The germline V and J ends were trimmed by 5 bases and 0 bases, with 5 bases remaining between them. The CDR3 protein is CASSPSSGNTIYF. The CDR3 DNA reads as TGTGCCAGCAGTCCGAGCTCTGGAAACACCATATATTTT.

A remark on this clone: This sample also contains other DNA sequences that code for the same CDR3. This chain connects TRBV11-3 to TRBJ2-7; 7 positions match TRBD2. There are 15 residues in the CDR3. The V gene's germline CDR1 is SGHNT and CDR2 YENEEA. J was trimmed by 4 bases and V by 2 bases; bases with no gene match: 8. The CDR3 loop reads CASSLRTGGMYEQYF. CDR3 in DNA: TGTGCCAGCAGCTTAAGGACCGGGGGGATGTACGAGCAGTACTTC. The variable domain in full, with the rest retrieved from reference TRBV11-3 and TRBJ2-7, is EAGVVQSPRYKIIEKKQPVAFWCNPISGHNTLYWYLQNLGQGPELLIRYENEEAVDDSQLPKDRFSAERLKGVDSTLKIQPAELGDSAVYLCASSLRTGGMYEQYFGPGTRLTVT.

The genes are TRBV20-1 and TRBJ1-2; 7 bases line up with TRBD1. Germline trimming cut 6 bases from V and 8 bases from J; bases unmatched to any gene: 6. The CDR3 runs 11 residues. The germline V gene encodes CDR1 DFQATT and CDR2 SNEGSKA (reference sequence). This CDR3 is CSADDRDGYTF. The CDR3 bases are TGCAGTGCGGACGACAGGGACGGCTACACCTTC.

This chain's CDR3 is CASSLTGKGYEQYF. In nucleotides, the CDR3 is TGTGCCAGCAGCCTGACAGGGAAAGGGTACGAGCAGTACTTC. V and J are TRBV11-2 and TRBJ2-7, with 7 bases that match TRBD1. The V gene end was trimmed by 5 bases and the J gene end by 4 bases; junction bases not matched to a gene: 8. The germline V gene encodes CDR1 SGHAT and CDR2 FQNNGV. The CDR3 is 14 residues long.

CDR3 sequence reads: CASLENTEAFF. CDR3 coding DNA: TGTGCCAGCTTAGAGAACACTGAAGCTTTCTTT. The chain is built from TRBV2 and TRBJ1-1; D gene unclear. The CDR3 spans 11 residues. Trimming shortened V by 8 bases and J by 1 base, and 5 bases separated the two germline ends. Germline CDR1 and CDR2: SNHLY and FYNNEI.

The CDR3 region is CASQVLAESYEQYF. CDR3 DNA sequence: TGTGCCAGCCAAGTTCTAGCGGAGTCCTACGAGCAGTACTTC. The chain employs TRBV27 and TRBJ2-7; 7 nucleotides align to TRBD2. The CDR3 totals 14 residues. Germline values: CDR1 MNHEY, CDR2 SMNVEV (reference sequence). With 8 bases clipped from V and 1 base from J, the junction kept 8 bases outside the gene matches.

V and J are TRBV7-8 and TRBJ2-3, with 7 positions matching TRBD2. This CDR3 is 16 amino acids long. Germline V gene lookup returns CDR1 SGHVS and CDR2 FQNEAQ. V dropped 5 bases and J dropped 2; count of bases not matched to a gene: 10. CDR3 sequence (DNA): TGTGCCAGCAGCCCGACGACTAGCCGACCCACAGATACGCAGTATTTT. Amino acids: CASSPTTSRPTDTQYF.

Comments on this clone: One end of the junction does not line up with germline, which may come from a read error. CDR3 DNA: TGCGCCAGCAGCTTGGATGGGAAGCGGATAGACTTC. Amino acid sequence: CASSLDGKRIDF. This sequence joins TRBV5-1 and TRBJ2-5; maybe TRBD2 (5 bases). Germline assignment: CDR1 SGHRS and CDR2 YFSETQ. The length of the CDR3 is 12 residues.

J is TRBJ2-5 and V is TRBV13; D may be TRBD2 (6 bases). V lost 2 bases, J lost 11 bases, and 18 bases lay in between. The germline gives CDR1 PRHDT, CDR2 FYEKMQ (reference sequence). This CDR3 contains 14 residues. The CDR3 sequence: CASSLSQEGKGQYF. Written as DNA, the CDR3 is TGTGCCAGCAGCTTAAGCCAGGAGGGGAAAGGGCAGTACTTC. Looking up the rest from reference TRBV13 and TRBJ2-5 gives the full variable domain: AAGVIQSPRHLIKEKRETATLKCYPIPRHDTVYWYQQGPGQDPQFLISFYEKMQSDKGSIPDRFSAQQFSDYHSELNMSSLELGDSALYFCASSLSQEGKGQYFGPGTRLLVL.

The rearrangement uses TRBV28 and TRBJ1-5, with D unresolved. The CDR3 is 11 amino acids. V was cut by 2 bases and J by 10 bases, with 6 bases left in between. CDR1 and CDR2 (germline): MDHEN, SYDVKM. CDR3 amino acids: CASSLGGPQHF. DNA of the CDR3: TGTGCCAGCAGTTTAGGCGGCCCCCAGCATTTT.

Details on this clone: One junction end disagrees with the germline gene, perhaps due to a read error. CDR3 residues: CASSLGTGSRETQYF. The CDR3 bases are TGTGCTAGCAGCTTAGGGACAGGGTCTAGGGAGACCCAGTACTTC. The chain is built from TRBV7-7 and TRBJ2-5; TRBD1 aligns across 9 bases. Per germline, CDR1 SSHAT and CDR2 FNYEAQ (reference sequence). CDR3 size: 15 residues.

V is TRBV5-1 and J is TRBJ2-3, with D tentatively TRBD1 (6 bases). The CDR3 spans 13 residues. Germline CDR1 SGHRS, CDR2 YFSETQ. V was shortened by 3 bases and J by 4 bases, with 9 bases between the two germline ends. CDR3 nucleotide sequence: TGCGCCAGCAGCTCCAGGGGACCAGATACGCAGTATTTT. It specifies CASSSRGPDTQYF.

The chain is built from TRBV7-9 and TRBJ1-5; D not resolved. The germline gives CDR1 SEHNR, CDR2 FQNEAQ (reference sequence). The CDR3 spans 13 residues. V was shortened by 5 bases and J by 1 base, with 6 bases between the two germline ends. CDR3 DNA sequence: TGTGCCAGCAGCGCCGGGAGCAATCAGCCCCAGCATTTT. The encoded protein is CASSAGSNQPQHF. Full variable domain (missing parts from reference TRBV7-9 and TRBJ1-5): DTGVSQNPRHKITKRGQNVTFRCDPISEHNRLYWYRQTLGQGPEFLTYFQNEAQLEKSRLLSDRFSAERPKGSFSTLEIQRTEQGDSAMYLCASSAGSNQPQHFGDGTRLSIL.

With regard to this clone: An end of the junction differs from the germline gene, which may be a read error. Other DNA variants within this sample encode the same CDR3. The V call is TRBV25-1, the J call TRBJ2-7; 13 nucleotides line up with TRBD2. Germline V gene sequence: CDR1 MGHDK, CDR2 SYGVNS. The CDR3 is 16 amino acids. The CDR3 DNA follows: TGCGCCAGCAGTAACCCCGGGACTAGCGGGAACTACGAGCAGTACTTC. Its protein is CASSNPGTSGNYEQYF.

This chain joins TRBV10-1 and TRBJ2-2; 8 bases map to TRBD1. Germline trimming cut 0 bases from V and 7 bases from J; bases unmatched to any gene: 7. Per the germline V gene, CDR1 is WNHNN and CDR2 is SYGVQD (reference sequence). This CDR3 spans 16 amino acids. CDR3 amino acids: CASSESTGATIGELFF. The CDR3 DNA sequence: TGCGCCAGCAGTGAGTCGACAGGGGCGACGATCGGGGAGCTGTTTTTT.

This rearrangement joins TRBV6-1 to TRBJ2-5; TRBD2 matches at 9 bases. Per germline, CDR1 MNHNS and CDR2 SASEGT. The trim removed 8 bases at V and 5 bases at J, leaving 3 bases unmatched. The CDR3 loop spans 12 amino acids. The CDR3 loop reads CASLAGRETQYF. In DNA, the CDR3 is TGTGCCAGCCTAGCGGGACGGGAGACCCAGTACTTC.

The rearrangement uses TRBV10-1 and TRBJ1-1, with 8 bases that match TRBD1. Germline V lookup: CDR1 WNHNN, CDR2 SYGVQD (reference sequence). The CDR3 has 13 amino acids. J lost 7 bases, V lost 6 bases, and 7 bases had no gene match. CDR3 loop: CASRRTGRDEAFF. As DNA, the CDR3 is TGCGCCAGCAGAAGGACAGGGAGGGATGAAGCTTTCTTT.

V and J are TRBV6-1 and TRBJ2-5, with 10 bases identical to TRBD2. The CDR3 sequence is 14 residues long. CDR1 is MNHNS and CDR2 is SASEGT in the germline V gene. Germline trimming cut 7 bases from V and 3 bases from J; bases unmatched to any gene: 5. The CDR3 loop reads CASTRTSGKETQYF. Written as DNA, the CDR3 is TGTGCCAGCACCAGGACTAGCGGAAAAGAGACCCAGTACTTC.

The rearrangement uses TRBV7-3 and TRBJ2-1; TRBD1 matches 9 bases. Germline assignment: CDR1 SGHTA and CDR2 FQGTGA. The CDR3 is 19 amino acids. The V and J ends lost 8 bases and 7 bases, in that order; junction bases with no gene match: 24. The CDR3 spells CASLFPGQGPILVPNEQFF. DNA for the CDR3: TGTGCCAGCCTTTTTCCGGGACAGGGTCCTATACTTGTTCCGAATGAGCAGTTCTTC.